This T cell receptor (beta chain) appears in the sequencing data of a study of T cell responses to AZD1222 COVID-19 vaccine. Regarding the study as a whole: Regions 160-218 and 743-854 dominated among vaccine-associated CD4 TCRs spanning spike.

Both about-4-week and about-12-week second-dose recipients were combined. Regarding this clone: No antigen is known for it.

Method: immunoSEQ multiplex PCR; TCRdb's copy keeps in-frame clones and lacks some. The sample records around 160,000 clones, 90% to 95% being singletons. V lost 4 bases to trimming and J lost 7 bases, with 17 bases between them. The length of the CDR3 is 14 residues. CDR1 and CDR2 (germline): LNHDA, SQIVND (reference sequence). This clonotype was obtained from an adult who received the AZD1222 COVID-19 vaccine. This chain uses TRBV19 with TRBJ2-7; no definite D call. The specimen comprised peripheral blood, sampled 28 days after the second AZD1222 dose. CDR3: CASSTHSKIEEQYF. CDR3 DNA sequence: TGTGCCAGTAGTACACACAGTAAGATCGAGGAGCAGTACTTC.